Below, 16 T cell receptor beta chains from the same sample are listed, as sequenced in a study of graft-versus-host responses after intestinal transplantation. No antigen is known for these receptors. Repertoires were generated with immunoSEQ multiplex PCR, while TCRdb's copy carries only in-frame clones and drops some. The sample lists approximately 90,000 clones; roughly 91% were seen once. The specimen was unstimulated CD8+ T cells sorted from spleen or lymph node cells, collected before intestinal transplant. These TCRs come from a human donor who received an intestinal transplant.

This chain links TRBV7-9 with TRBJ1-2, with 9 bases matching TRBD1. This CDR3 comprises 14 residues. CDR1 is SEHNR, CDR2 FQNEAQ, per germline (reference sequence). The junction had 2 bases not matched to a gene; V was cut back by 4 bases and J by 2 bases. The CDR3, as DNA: TGTGCCAGCAGCTCCGGACAGGGGAACTATGGCTACACCTTC. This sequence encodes CASSSGQGNYGYTF. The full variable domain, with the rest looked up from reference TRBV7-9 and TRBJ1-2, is DTGVSQNPRHKITKRGQNVTFRCDPISEHNRLYWYRQTLGQGPEFLTYFQNEAQLEKSRLLSDRFSAERPKGSFSTLEIQRTEQGDSAMYLCASSSGQGNYGYTFGSGTRLTVV.

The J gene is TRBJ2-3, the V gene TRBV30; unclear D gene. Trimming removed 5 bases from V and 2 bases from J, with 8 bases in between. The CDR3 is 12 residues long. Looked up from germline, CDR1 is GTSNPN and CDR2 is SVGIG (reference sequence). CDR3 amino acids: CAWGPVTDTQYF. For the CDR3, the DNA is TGTGCCTGGGGTCCGGTCACAGATACGCAGTATTTT.

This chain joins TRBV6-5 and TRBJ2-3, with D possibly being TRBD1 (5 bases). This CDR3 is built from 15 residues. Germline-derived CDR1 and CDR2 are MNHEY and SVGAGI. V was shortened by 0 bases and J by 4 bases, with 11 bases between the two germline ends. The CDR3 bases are TGTGCCAGCAGTTACTCTGTAGGGGCAGCAGATACGCAGTATTTT. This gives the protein CASSYSVGAADTQYF.

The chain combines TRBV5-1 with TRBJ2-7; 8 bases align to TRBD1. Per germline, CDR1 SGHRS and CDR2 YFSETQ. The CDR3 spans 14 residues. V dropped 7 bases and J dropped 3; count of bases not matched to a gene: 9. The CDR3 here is CASGGTGGLYEQYF. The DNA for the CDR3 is TGCGCCAGCGGAGGGACAGGTGGACTCTACGAGCAGTACTTC.

The CDR3 reads CASSPNGGTNYGYTF. CDR3 in DNA: TGTGCCAGCAGCCCTAACGGGGGAACTAACTATGGCTACACCTTC. The chain carries TRBV7-2 and TRBJ1-2; the D gene is possibly TRBD1 (5 bases). V lost 5 bases and J 0 bases, leaving 13 bases between the germline ends. Germline V lookup: CDR1 SGHTA, CDR2 FQGNSA. The CDR3 is 15 residues long.

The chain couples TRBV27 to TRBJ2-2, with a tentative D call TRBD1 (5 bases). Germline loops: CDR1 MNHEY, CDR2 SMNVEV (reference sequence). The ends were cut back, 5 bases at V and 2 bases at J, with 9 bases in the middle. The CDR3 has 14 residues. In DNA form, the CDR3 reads TGTGCCAGCAGTGCTGACAGTAACACCGGGGAGCTGTTTTTT. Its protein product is CASSADSNTGELFF.

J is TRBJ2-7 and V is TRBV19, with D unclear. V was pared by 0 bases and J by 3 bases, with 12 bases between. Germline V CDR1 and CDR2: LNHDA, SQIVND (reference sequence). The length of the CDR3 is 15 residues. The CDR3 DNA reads TGTGCCAGTAGTATAGAAATTGCCCCGGGCTACGAGCAGTACTTC. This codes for CASSIEIAPGYEQYF.

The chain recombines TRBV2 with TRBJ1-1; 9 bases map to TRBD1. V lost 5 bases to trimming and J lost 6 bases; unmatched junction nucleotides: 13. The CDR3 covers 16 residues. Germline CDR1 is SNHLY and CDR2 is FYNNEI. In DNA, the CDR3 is TGTGCCAGCAGTCCGACTCAAACAGGGGGCGAGCCTGAAGCTTTCTTT. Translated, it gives CASSPTQTGGEPEAFF.

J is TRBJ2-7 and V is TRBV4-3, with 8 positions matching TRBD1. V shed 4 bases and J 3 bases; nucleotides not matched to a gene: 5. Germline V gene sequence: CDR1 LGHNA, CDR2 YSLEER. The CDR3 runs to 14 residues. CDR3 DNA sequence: TGCGCCAGCAGCCTGACAGGGGAAGGCTACGAGCAGTACTTC. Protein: CASSLTGEGYEQYF.

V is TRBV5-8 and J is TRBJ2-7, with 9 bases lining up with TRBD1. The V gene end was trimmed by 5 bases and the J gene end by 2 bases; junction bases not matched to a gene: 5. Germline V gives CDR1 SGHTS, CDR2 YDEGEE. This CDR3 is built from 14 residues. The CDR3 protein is CASRGRDRAYEQYF. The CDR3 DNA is TGTGCCAGCAGGGGCCGGGACAGGGCCTACGAGCAGTACTTC. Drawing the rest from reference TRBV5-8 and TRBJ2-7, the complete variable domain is EAGVTQSPTHLIKTRGQQATLRCSPISGHTSVYWYQQALGLGLQFLLWYDEGEERNRGNFPPRFSGRQFPNYSSELNVNALELEDSALYLCASRGRDRAYEQYFGPGTRLTVT.

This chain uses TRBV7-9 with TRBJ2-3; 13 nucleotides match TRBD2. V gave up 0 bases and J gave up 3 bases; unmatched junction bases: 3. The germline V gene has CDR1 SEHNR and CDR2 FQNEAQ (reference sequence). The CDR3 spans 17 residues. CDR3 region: CASSLASLAGGTDTQYF. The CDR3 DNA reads TGTGCCAGCAGCTTAGCCTCACTAGCGGGGGGGACAGATACGCAGTATTTT.

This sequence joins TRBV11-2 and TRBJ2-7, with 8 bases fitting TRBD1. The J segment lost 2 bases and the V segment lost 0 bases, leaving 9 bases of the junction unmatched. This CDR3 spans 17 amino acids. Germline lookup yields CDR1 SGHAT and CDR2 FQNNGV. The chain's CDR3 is CASSLDSPGTGTYEQYF. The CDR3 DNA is TGTGCCAGCAGCTTAGATTCCCCCGGGACAGGAACCTACGAGCAGTACTTC.

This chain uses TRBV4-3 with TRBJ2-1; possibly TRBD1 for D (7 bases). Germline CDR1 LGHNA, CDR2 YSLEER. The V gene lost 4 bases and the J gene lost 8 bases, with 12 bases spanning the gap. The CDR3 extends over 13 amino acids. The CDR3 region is CASSPGGGDEQFF. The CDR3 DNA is TGCGCCAGCAGCCCAGGAGGGGGCGATGAGCAGTTCTTC.

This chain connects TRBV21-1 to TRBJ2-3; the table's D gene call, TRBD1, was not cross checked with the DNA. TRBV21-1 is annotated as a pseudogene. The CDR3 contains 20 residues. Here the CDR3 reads CASSTKTRQEPKDYTDTQYF. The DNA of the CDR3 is TGTGCCAGCAGCACAAAAACGAGACAGGAGCCGAAAGATTACACAGATACGCAGTATTTT.

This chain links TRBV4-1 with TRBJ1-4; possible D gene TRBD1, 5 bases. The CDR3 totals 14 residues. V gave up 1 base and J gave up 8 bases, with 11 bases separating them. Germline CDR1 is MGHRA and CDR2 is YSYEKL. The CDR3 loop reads CASSQVRGGEKLFF. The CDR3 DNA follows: TGCGCCAGCAGCCAAGTTCGCGGGGGGGAAAAACTGTTTTTT.

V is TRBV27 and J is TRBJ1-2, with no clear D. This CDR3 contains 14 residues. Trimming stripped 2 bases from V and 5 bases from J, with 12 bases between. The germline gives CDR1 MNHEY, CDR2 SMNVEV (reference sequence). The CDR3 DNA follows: TGTGCCAGCAGTTTAAGAGGGCCGCTATATGGCTACACCTTC. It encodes CASSLRGPLYGYTF.